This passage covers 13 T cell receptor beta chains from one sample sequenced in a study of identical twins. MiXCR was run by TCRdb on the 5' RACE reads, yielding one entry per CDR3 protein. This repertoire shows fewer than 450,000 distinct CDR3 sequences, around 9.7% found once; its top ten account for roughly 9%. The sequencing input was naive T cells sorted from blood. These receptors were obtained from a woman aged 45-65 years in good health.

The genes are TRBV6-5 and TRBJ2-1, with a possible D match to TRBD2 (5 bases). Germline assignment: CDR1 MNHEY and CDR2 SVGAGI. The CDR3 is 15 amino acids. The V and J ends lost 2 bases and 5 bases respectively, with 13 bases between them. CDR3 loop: CASSYGRASHNEQFF. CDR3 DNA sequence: TGTGCCAGCAGTTACGGGCGGGCATCCCACAATGAGCAGTTCTTC.

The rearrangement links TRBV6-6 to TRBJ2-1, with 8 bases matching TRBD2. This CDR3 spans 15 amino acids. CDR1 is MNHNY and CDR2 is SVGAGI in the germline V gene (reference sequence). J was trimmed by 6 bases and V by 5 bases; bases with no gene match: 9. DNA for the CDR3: TGTGCCAGCAGTGACGCGGGAGGTGAGGGCAATGAGCAGTTCTTC. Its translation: CASSDAGGEGNEQFF.

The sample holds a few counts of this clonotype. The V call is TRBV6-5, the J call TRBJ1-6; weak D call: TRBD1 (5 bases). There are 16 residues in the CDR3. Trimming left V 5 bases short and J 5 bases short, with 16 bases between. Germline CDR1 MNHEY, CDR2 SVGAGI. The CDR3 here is CASSALPTENNSPLHF. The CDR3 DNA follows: TGTGCCAGCAGTGCCCTCCCGACAGAAAATAATTCACCCCTCCACTTT.

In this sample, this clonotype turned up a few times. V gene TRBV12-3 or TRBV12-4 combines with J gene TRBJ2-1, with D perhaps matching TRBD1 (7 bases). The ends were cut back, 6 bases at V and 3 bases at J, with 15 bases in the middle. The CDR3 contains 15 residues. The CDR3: CASRRGRDLYNEQFF. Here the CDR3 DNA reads TGTGCCAGCAGGAGGGGGCGGGACCTCTACAATGAGCAGTTCTTC.

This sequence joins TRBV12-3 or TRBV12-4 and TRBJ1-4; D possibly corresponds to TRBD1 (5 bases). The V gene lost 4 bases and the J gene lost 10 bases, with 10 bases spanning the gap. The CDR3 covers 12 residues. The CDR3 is CASSSGQGKLFF. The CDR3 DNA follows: TGTGCCAGCAGTTCGGGGCAAGGAAAACTGTTTTTT.

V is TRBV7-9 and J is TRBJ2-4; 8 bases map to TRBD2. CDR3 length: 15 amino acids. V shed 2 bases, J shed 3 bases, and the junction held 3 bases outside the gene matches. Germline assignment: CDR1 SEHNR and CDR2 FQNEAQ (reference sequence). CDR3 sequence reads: CASSLYAGGKNIQYF. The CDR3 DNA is TGTGCCAGCAGCTTATATGCGGGAGGCAAAAACATTCAGTACTTC.

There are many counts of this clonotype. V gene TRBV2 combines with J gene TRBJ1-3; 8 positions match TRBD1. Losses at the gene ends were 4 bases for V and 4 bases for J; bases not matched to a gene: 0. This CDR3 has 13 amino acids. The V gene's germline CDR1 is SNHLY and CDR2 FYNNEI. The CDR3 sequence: CASSGTGGNTIYF. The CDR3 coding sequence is TGTGCCAGCAGTGGGACAGGGGGAAACACCATATATTTT.

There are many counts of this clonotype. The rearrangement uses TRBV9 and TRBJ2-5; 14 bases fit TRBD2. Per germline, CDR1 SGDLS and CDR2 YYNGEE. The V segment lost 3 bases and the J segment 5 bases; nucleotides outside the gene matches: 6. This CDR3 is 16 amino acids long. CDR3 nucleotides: TGTGCCAGCAGCGGATCGGGACTAGCGGGAGTGGAGACCCAGTACTTC. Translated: CASSGSGLAGVETQYF.

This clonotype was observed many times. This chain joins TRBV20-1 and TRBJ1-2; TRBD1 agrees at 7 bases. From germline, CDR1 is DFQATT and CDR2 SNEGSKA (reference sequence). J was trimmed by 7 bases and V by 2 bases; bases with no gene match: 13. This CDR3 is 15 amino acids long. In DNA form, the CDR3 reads TGCAGTGCTAGATTCCCGGGACAGCACACACCTGGCTACACCTTC. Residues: CSARFPGQHTPGYTF.

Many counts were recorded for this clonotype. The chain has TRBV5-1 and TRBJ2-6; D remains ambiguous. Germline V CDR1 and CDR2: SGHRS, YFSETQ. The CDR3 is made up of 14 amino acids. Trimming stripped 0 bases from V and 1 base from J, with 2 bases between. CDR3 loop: CASSLVSGANVLTF. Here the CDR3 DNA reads TGCGCCAGCAGCTTGGTGTCTGGGGCCAACGTCCTGACTTTC.

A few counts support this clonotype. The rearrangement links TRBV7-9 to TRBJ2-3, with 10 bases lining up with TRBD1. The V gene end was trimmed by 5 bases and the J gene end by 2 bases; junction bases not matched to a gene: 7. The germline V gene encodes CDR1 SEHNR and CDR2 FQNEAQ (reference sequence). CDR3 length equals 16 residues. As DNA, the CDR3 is TGTGCCAGCAGCCTTTCCGGGACAGGGGACACAGATACGCAGTATTTT. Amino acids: CASSLSGTGDTDTQYF.

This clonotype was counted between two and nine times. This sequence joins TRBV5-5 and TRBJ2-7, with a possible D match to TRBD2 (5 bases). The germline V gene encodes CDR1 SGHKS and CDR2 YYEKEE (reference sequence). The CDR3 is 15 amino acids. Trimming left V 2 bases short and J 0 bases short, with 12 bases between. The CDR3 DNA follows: TGTGCCAGCAGCTTTTCAGGAGGAACCTCCTACGAGCAGTACTTC. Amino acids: CASSFSGGTSYEQYF.

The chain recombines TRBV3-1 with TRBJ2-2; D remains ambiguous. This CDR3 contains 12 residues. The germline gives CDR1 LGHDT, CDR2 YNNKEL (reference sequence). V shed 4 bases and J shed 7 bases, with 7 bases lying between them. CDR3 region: CASSPKSGELFF. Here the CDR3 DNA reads TGTGCCAGCAGCCCAAAAAGCGGGGAGCTGTTTTTT.